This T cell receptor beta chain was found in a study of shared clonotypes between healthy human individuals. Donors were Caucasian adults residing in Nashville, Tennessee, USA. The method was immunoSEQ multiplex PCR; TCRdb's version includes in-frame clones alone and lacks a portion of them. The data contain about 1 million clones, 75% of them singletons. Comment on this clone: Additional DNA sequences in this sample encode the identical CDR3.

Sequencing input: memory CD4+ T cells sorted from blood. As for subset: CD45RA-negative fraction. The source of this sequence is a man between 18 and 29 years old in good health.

The CDR3 spells CASRGASGANVLTF. The CDR3, as DNA: TGTGCCAGCAGGGGGGCTTCTGGGGCCAACGTCCTGACTTTC. The chain joins TRBV6-5 to TRBJ2-6, with a tentative D call TRBD1 (6 bases). The CDR3 has 14 amino acids. Germline CDR1 is MNHEY and CDR2 is SVGAGI. V lost 6 bases and J lost 1, with 7 bases in between.